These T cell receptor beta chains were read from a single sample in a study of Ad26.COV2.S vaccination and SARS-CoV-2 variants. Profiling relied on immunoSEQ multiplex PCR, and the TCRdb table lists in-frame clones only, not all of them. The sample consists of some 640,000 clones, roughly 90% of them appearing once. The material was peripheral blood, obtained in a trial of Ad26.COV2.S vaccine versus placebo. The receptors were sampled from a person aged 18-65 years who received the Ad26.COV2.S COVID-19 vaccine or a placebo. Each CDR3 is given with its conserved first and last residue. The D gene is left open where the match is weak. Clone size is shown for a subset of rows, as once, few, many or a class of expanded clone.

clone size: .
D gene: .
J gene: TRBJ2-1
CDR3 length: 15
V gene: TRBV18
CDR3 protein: CASSPQGANYNEQFF
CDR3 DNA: TGTGCCAGCTCACCCCAGGGTGCTAACTACAATGAGCAGTTCTTC

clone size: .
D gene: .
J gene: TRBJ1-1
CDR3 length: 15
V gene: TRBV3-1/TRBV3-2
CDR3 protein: CASSPVRNLYTEAFF
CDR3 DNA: TGTGCCAGCAGCCCGGTCCGCAATCTTTACACTGAAGCTTTCTTT

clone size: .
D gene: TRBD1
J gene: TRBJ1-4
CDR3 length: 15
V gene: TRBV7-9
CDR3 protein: CASSFDRVTNEKLFF
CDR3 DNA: TGTGCCAGCAGCTTTGACAGGGTAACTAATGAAAAACTGTTTTTT

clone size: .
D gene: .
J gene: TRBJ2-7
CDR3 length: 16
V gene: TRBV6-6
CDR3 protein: CASTPAGGQNPLEQYF
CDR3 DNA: TGTGCCAGCACTCCGGCTGGCGGTCAAAACCCTCTCGAGCAGTACTTC

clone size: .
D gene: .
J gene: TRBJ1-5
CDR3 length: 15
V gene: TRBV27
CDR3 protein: CASSILGQINQPQHF
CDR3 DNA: TGTGCCAGCAGTATCCTAGGACAGATCAATCAGCCCCAGCATTTT

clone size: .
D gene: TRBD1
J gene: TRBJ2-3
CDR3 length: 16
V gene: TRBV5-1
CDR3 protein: CASSLVGTGGSDTQYF
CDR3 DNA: TGCGCCAGCAGCTTGGTAGGGACAGGGGGCTCAGATACGCAGTATTTT

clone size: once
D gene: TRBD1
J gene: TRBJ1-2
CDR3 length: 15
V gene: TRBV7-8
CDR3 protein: CASSSDRGLYRGYTF
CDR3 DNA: TGTGCCAGCAGCTCAGACAGGGGGCTATATCGGGGCTACACCTTC

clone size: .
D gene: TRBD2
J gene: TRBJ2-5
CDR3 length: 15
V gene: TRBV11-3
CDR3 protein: CASSQTGLAQETQYF
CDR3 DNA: TGTGCCAGCAGCCAAACGGGACTAGCACAAGAGACCCAGTACTTC

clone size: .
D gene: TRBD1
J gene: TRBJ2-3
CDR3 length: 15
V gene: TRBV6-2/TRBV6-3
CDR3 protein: CASSYGDRGTDTQYF
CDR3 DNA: TGTGCCAGCAGTTACGGTGACAGGGGAACAGATACGCAGTATTTT

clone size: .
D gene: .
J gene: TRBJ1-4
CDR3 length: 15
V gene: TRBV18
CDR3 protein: CASSPYDFGTEKLFF
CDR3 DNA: TGTGCCAGCTCACCATACGACTTTGGAACCGAAAAACTGTTTTTT

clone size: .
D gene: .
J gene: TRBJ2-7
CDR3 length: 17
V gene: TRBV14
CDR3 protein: CASSQRSPGLRSYEQYF
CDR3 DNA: TGTGCCAGCAGCCAGCGCTCACCGGGACTCCGCTCCTACGAGCAGTACTTC

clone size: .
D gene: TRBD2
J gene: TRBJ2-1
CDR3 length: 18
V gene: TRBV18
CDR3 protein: CASSRGSGRGTSYNEQFF
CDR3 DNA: TGTGCCAGCTCACGAGGTAGCGGGAGAGGGACCTCCTACAATGAGCAGTTCTTC

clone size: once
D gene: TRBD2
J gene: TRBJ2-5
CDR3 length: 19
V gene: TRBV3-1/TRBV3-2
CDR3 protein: CASSQDWRLAGIYQETQYF
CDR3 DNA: TGTGCCAGCAGCCAAGATTGGCGACTAGCGGGGATTTACCAAGAGACCCAGTACTTC

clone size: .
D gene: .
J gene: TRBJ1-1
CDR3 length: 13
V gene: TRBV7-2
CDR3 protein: CASSTQGNTEAFF
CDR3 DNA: TGTGCCAGCAGCACCCAGGGGAACACTGAAGCTTTCTTT

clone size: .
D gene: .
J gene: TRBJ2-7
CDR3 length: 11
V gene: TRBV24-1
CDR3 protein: CATSEGGEQYF
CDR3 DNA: TGTGCCACCAGTGAAGGGGGCGAGCAGTACTTC

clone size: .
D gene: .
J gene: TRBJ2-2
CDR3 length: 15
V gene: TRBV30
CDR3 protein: CAWSPSDLLVGELFF
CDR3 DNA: TGTGCCTGGAGTCCCTCGGATCTTCTGGTCGGGGAGCTGTTTTTT

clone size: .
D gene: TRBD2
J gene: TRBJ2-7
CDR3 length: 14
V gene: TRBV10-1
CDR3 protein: CASSESGGGYEQYF
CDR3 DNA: TGCGCCAGCAGTGAGTCGGGGGGGGGCTACGAGCAGTACTTC

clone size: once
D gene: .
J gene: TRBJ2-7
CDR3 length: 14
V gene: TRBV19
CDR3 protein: CASSIYGESYEQYF
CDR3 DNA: TGTGCCAGTAGTATTTACGGGGAATCCTACGAGCAGTACTTC